This T cell receptor beta chain derives from a study of vaccination effects on CD4 cells after COVID-19. In the case of this clone: No antigen is known for it.

This CDR3 has 11 residues. Germline CDR1 reads SGHVS; CDR2 reads FQNEAQ. V lost 5 bases, J lost 4 bases, and 5 bases lay in between. The protocol was immunoSEQ multiplex PCR, while the TCRdb copy is restricted to in-frame clones and leaves out a portion. The sample has around 67,000 clones; over 70% are singletons. After expansion with viral peptide pools in the ViraFEST assay, antigen-specific CD4+ T cells were sequenced. Culture lasted about nine days before CD4+ T cell isolation. All participants had two doses of either the BNT162b2 or mRNA-1273 vaccine. The specimen comprised CD4+ T cells from PBMCs cultured with HCoV-229E spike peptides, sampled after COVID-19 vaccination. The sequence derives from a human donor who received a COVID-19 vaccine. V and J are TRBV7-8 and TRBJ1-1; no clear D. CDR3 amino acids: CASSRATEAFF. In nucleotides, the CDR3 is TGTGCCAGCAGCCGAGCCACTGAAGCTTTCTTT. Supplemented by reference TRBV7-8 and TRBJ1-1, the full variable domain reads GAGVSQSPRYKVAKRGQDVALRCDPISGHVSLFWYQQALGQGPEFLTYFQNEAQLDKSGLPSDRFFAERPEGSVSTLKIQRTQQEDSAVYLCASSRATEAFFGQGTRLTVV.